This T cell receptor beta chain was profiled in a study of CD8 T cells in ankylosing spondylitis. V lost 4 bases to trimming and J lost 2 bases, with 16 bases between them. Germline V CDR1 and CDR2: SGDLS, YYNGEE. The CDR3 contains 15 residues. Study findings and constraints: Relatively rare in peripheral blood, disease-linked clones were also CD8+. Within matched ankylosing spondylitis synovial fluid, disease-linked clones were reportedly significantly enriched. Earlier studies detected some motif variants in reactive arthritis synovial fluid and blood. Seemingly characteristic of ankylosing spondylitis blood was a TCR beta motif consisting of 7 or 8 highly homologous variants.

On this clonotype itself: Its antigen is not known.

Molecular-barcoded quantitative 5'-RACE produced these TCR beta libraries. Using its own MiXCR run on the 5' RACE reads, TCRdb lists one record per CDR3 protein. The table has 300,000 to 400,000 distinct CDR3 sequences, 20% to 25% seen once. Sequenced material: blood, either unsorted or a sorted T cell fraction (not recorded which). The chain employs TRBV9 and TRBJ2-7; D may correspond to TRBD1 or TRBD2 (5 bases each). The TCR was taken from a male donor with ankylosing spondylitis. The CDR3 sequence is CASSPNPEGPYEQYF. The DNA of the CDR3 is TGTGCCAGCAGCCCCAACCCAGAGGGACCCTACGAGCAGTACTTC.